Detailed here is one TCR beta chain. No antigen is known for it. Second doses that came at about 4 or about 12 weeks were put together. Germline lookup yields CDR1 DFQATT and CDR2 SNEGSKA (reference sequence). The CDR3 is made up of 17 amino acids. The V end lost 3 bases, the J end lost 2 bases, and 19 bases lay between the germline ends. The data are from a study of T cell responses to AZD1222 COVID-19 vaccine. The method was immunoSEQ multiplex PCR; TCRdb's version includes in-frame clones alone and lacks a portion of them. The data contain about 140,000 clones, roughly 91% of them singletons. Study-level findings and limits: Baseline antibody screening turned up just a handful of seropositive AZD1222 recipients.

The V call is TRBV20-1, the J call TRBJ2-2; maybe TRBD2 (6 bases). This sample comprised peripheral blood, obtained 28 days after the second AZD1222 dose. The source is an adult who received the AZD1222 COVID-19 vaccine. In DNA form, the CDR3 reads TGCAGTGCTAGTGGGCCGTGGCGCGGGGTAAACACCGGGGAGCTGTTTTTT. Protein product: CSASGPWRGVNTGELFF.